Shown below are 3 T cell receptor beta chains from a single sample sequenced in a study of cytomegalovirus exposure and HLA in healthy donors. The PCR ran on 60 Vbeta and 13 Jbeta primers. Only in-frame clones appear in the TCRdb table, and some are missing; sequencing was by immunoSEQ multiplex PCR. Among over 100,000 clones, about 70% were seen once, and the ten largest hold 4% to 5.5%. Sequencing was done on a sample of PBMCs. These receptor sequences come from a man younger than 40 in good health and CMV-seropositive.

There are a few counts of this clone. CDR3 region: CASSALQGQTYEQYF. The CDR3 coding sequence is TGCGCCAGCAGTGCCCTGCAGGGTCAAACCTACGAGCAGTACTTC. The chain is built from TRBV10-1 and TRBJ2-7; D perhaps matches TRBD1 (5 bases). The CDR3 has 15 residues. Trimming pared 4 bases from V and 2 bases from J, leaving 15 bases between. In germline, CDR1 is WNHNN, CDR2 SYGVQD (reference sequence).

Worth noting for this clone: The same CDR3 can be traced to other DNA sequences in this sample. The chain links TRBV7-9 to TRBJ1-2, with D unclear. The CDR3 runs to 11 residues. Trimming removed 2 bases from V and 7 bases from J, with 5 bases in between. The germline CDR1 and CDR2 sequences are SEHNR and FQNEAQ (reference sequence). As DNA, the CDR3 is TGTGCCAGCAGCTTACGGGGTGGCTACACCTTC. This codes for CASSLRGGYTF. Full variable domain (missing parts from reference TRBV7-9 and TRBJ1-2): DTGVSQNPRHKITKRGQNVTFRCDPISEHNRLYWYRQTLGQGPEFLTYFQNEAQLEKSRLLSDRFSAERPKGSFSTLEIQRTEQGDSAMYLCASSLRGGYTFGSGTRLTVV.

The rearrangement uses TRBV5-1 and TRBJ2-1; no clear D. Germline assignment: CDR1 SGHRS and CDR2 YFSETQ. This CDR3 contains 14 residues. The V end lost 0 bases, the J end lost 4 bases, and 8 bases lay between the germline ends. This chain's CDR3 is CASSLAPEYNEQFF. CDR3 nucleotide sequence: TGCGCCAGCAGCTTGGCACCAGAATACAATGAGCAGTTCTTC. The full variable domain, rest sourced from reference TRBV5-1 and TRBJ2-1, is KAGVTQTPRYLIKTRGQQVTLSCSPISGHRSVSWYQQTPGQGLQFLFEYFSETQRNKGNFPGRFSGRQFSNSRSEMNVSTLELGDSALYLCASSLAPEYNEQFFGPGTRLTVL.